This TCR beta chain was sequenced in a study of T-cell memory formation after mild COVID-19 (dated by TCRdb to about 2021). In the study overall: TCR sequence clusters from the two donors were largely donor specific. Two young, previously healthy adult volunteers, one female and one male, were included in the cohort. Longitudinal TCRalpha and TCRbeta repertoire sequencing tracked T-cell clones expanding and contracting after mild COVID-19 in a couple of donors. Findings and caveats that apply to the study as a whole: SARS-CoV-2 specificity of the second-wave clones peaking on day 37 was not confirmed. Contracting CD4+ clones turned up mainly in the CM and EM memory subsets, whereas EMRA was where CD8+ clones were enriched. Balanced CD4/CD8 phenotypes were observed for clones contracting from day 15 to 85, whereas a bias towards CD4+ was observed for a second wave of clones expanding from day 15 to 37. Some responding clones were detected in pre-infection memory, suggesting pre-existing cross-reactive memory T cells joined the SARS-CoV-2 response. Only a couple of mild cases were covered by the study, and larger cohorts that include severe cases with pre-infection samples were considered necessary.

Ficoll-Paque density gradient centrifugation was the method used to isolate PBMCs. At the junction V is shortened by 6 bases and J by 9 bases, with 18 bases in between. From cysteine to phenylalanine, the CDR3 is 14 amino acids long. Of the read, only the CDR3 DNA is kept; its 42 bases are in frame from base 1. Per the germline V gene, ENHRY is the CDR1 and SYGVKD is the CDR2. Data came from an Illumina NovaSeq 6000. cDNA libraries for TCRalpha and TCRbeta were prepared by 5'RACE using constant-segment primers, with sample barcodes and unique molecular identifiers added. RNA was extracted from every sample with Trizol reagent. The libraries were amplified in two PCR steps, and the second step added a second sample barcode and Illumina TruSeq adapters. Sequencing of the libraries was done on an Illumina NovaSeq, producing 2 x 150 bp paired-end reads. The paper's data handling went like this. Reads were demultiplexed and collapsed into UMI-guided consensus sequences with migec v1.2.7. Using mixcr v2.1.11, the UMI consensuses were aligned to TRA and TRB V and J templates and assembled into clonotypes. Clonotypes were classified as expanded or contracted when called significant by both edgeR and NoisET, with noise models trained on biological replicates. For edgeR calls, a false discovery rate-adjusted p below 0.01 and a log2 fold-change threshold of 1 were applied. As an exploratory analysis of dynamics, max-normalized trajectories of the 1000 most abundant clonotypes were examined by PCA with hierarchical clustering. The CD4 or CD8 phenotype of responding clones was assigned using the separately sequenced CD4+ and CD8+ repertoires. TCRdb reanalyzed the raw reads on its own, using fastp at Q25 for trimming and MiXCR for clone calling, and kept in-frame beta chains. Rows are combined by CDR3 protein, so each entry shows the most common genes and DNA. The V and J calls, along with clone size, are taken from TCRdb and not from the paper's own processing. This sample gives 340,000 or so distinct CDR3 sequences in total; roughly 13% of them show up just once. The ten largest clonotypes hold about a fifth of the sample.

This clonotype has only a few counts. Its antigen is still unknown. Within one base of it there is no much larger clone, and no base qualities were kept. Rearrangement joined TRBV10-3 to TRBJ2-1, and perhaps TRBD1 as D gene, on 6 matching bases. What was sequenced was PBMCs or a T cell subset sorted from them (not recorded which). The clonotype comes from a man aged 18 to 30 who had mild COVID-19 (a few samples of this study predate the infection). The sample titles of this study are shuffled in the database, so cell type and time point are left out; the donor was told from shared clones. Here is the DNA: TGTGCCATCAGCCACCCGTTGACAGGAACTGAGCAGTTCTTC. Its amino acids are CAISHPLTGTEQFF.